This T cell receptor (beta chain) derives from a study of T-cell reconstitution after alpha-beta-depleted transplantation in children. The study's findings and limits: By about two months after transplant, alpha-beta T cells reportedly arose from several hundred graft clones that had expanded.

Unique molecular identifiers were incorporated into the prepared TCRbeta library. TCRdb used MiXCR to reprocess the PCR reads, holding one entry per CDR3 protein. The table shows hundreds of thousands of distinct CDR3 sequences, with roughly 15% occurring only once. This clonotype was observed a handful of times. Its cognate antigen is unknown. From germline, CDR1 is LGHDT and CDR2 YNNKEL (reference sequence). This CDR3 has 15 residues. The V segment lost 5 bases and the J segment 7 bases; nucleotides outside the gene matches: 8. The V call is TRBV3-1, the J call TRBJ2-1; 10 nucleotides align to TRBD2. The clonotype comes from a male patient younger than 18 who had a stem cell transplant for acute lymphoblastic leukemia, so the T cells may come from the graft donor. The source was PBMCs, mostly from graft donor cells, collected 360 days after TCRalphabeta/CD19-depleted stem cell transplant. The CDR3: CASSILAGSGNEQFF. CDR3 DNA sequence: TGTGCCAGCAGCATACTAGCGGGATCTGGGAATGAGCAGTTCTTC.